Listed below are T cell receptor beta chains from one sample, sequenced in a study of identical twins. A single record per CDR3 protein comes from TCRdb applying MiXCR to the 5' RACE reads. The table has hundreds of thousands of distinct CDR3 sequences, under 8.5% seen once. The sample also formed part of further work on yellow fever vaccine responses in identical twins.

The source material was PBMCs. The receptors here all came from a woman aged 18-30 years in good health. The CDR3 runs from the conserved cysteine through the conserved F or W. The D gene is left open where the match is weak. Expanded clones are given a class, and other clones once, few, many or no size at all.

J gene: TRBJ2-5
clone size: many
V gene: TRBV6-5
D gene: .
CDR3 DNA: TGTGCCAGCAGTTACAACCCCGGGACATCAGAGACCCAGTACTTC
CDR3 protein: CASSYNPGTSETQYF

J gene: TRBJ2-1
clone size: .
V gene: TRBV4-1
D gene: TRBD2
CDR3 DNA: TGCGCCAGCAGCCGCCGGGACAGGGGGACTAGCGGGGACCCTGAGCAGTTCTTC
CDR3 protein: CASSRRDRGTSGDPEQFF

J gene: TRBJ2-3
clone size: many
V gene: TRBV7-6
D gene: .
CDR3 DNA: TGTGCCAGCAGCTTAGGGACACCACCTGGCACAGATACGCAGTATTTT
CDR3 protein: CASSLGTPPGTDTQYF

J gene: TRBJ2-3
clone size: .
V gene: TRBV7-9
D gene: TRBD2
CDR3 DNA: TGTGCCAGCAGCGTCCTAGCGGGAGATACGCAGTATTTT
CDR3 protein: CASSVLAGDTQYF

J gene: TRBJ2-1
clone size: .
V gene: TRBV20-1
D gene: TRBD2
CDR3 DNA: TGCAGTGCTAGGCCCGCGGGAGGGCCGTTCAATGAGCAGTTCTTC
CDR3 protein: CSARPAGGPFNEQFF

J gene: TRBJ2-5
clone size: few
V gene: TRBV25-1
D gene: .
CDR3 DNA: TGTGCCAGCAGTGAATGGACAGAAGAGACCCAGTACTTC
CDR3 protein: CASSEWTEETQYF

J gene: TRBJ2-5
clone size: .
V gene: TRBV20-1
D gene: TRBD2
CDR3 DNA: TGCAGTGCTAGAGATCCCCAGCGGGAGTCCGTGGAGACCCAGTACTTC
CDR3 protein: CSARDPQRESVETQYF

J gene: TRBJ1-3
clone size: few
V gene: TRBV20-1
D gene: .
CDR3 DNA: TGCAGTGCTAGAGTCGCAGGACCCGACTCTGGAAACACCATATATTTT
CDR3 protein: CSARVAGPDSGNTIYF

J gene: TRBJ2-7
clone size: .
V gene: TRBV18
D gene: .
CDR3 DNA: TGTGCCAGCTCAACCAAAAACATCCTAAACGAGCAGTACTTC
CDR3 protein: CASSTKNILNEQYF

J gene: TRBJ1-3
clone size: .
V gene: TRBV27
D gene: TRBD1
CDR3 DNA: TGTGCCAGCAGGGGAACGACAGGGCTAAACACCATATATTTT
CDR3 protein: CASRGTTGLNTIYF

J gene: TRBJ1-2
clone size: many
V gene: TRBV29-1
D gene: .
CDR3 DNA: TGCAGCGTCGGTCGTACCGGGCTCCGAGGCTACACCTTC
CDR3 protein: CSVGRTGLRGYTF

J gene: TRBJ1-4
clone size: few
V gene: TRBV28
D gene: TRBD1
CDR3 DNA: TGTGCCAGCAGTTTAGTCCGACAGGGGGTTAGTTTAAAGGAAAAACTGTTTTTT
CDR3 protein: CASSLVRQGVSLKEKLFF

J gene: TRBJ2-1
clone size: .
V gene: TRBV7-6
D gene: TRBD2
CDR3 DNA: TGTGCCAGCAGCTTAGTAGTACCGGGACTAGCCTTTTCTTCCTACAATGAGCAGTTCTTC
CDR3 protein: CASSLVVPGLAFSSYNEQFF

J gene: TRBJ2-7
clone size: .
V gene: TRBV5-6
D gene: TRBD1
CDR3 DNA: TGTGCCACCTCCCCCCGGGACAGGCCTTACGAGCAGTACTTC
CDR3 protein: CATSPRDRPYEQYF

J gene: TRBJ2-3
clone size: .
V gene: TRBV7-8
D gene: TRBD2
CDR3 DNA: TGTGCCAGCAGCTCCAAACGGGGGGGGTCAGATACGCAGTATTTT
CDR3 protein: CASSSKRGGSDTQYF

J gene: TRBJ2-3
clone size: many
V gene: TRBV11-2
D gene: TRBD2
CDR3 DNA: TGTGCCAGCAGCTTTCGACTAGCTGCAGATACGCAGTATTTT
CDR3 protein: CASSFRLAADTQYF

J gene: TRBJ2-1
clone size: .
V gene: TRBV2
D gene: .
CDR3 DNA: TGTGCCAGCAGTGGGGACCCAACAAGAAACAATGAGCAGTTCTTC
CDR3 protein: CASSGDPTRNNEQFF

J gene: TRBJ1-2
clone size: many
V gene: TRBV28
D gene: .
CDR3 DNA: TGTGCCAGCAGTCCCCCTCGAGATAGCTATGGCTACACCTTC
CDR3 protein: CASSPPRDSYGYTF

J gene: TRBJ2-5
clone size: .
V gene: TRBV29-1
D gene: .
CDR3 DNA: TGCAGCGCCACCTTGGAGGGGGGGCAAGAGACCCAGTACTTC
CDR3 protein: CSATLEGGQETQYF

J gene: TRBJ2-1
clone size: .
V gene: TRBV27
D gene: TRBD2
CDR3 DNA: TGTGCCAGCAGTTTATCGGGCCAAGGGACTAGCGGGAAGTACAATGAGCAGTTCTTC
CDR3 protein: CASSLSGQGTSGKYNEQFF

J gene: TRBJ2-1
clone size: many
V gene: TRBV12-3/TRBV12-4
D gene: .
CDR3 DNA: TGTGCCAGCAGCCCGGGTCGGGGCTACAATGAGCAGTTCTTC
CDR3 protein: CASSPGRGYNEQFF

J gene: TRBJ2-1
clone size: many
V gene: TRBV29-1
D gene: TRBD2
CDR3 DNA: TGCAGCGTTGGGGCGGGGGGCCTTAACAATGAGCAGTTCTTC
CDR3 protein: CSVGAGGLNNEQFF

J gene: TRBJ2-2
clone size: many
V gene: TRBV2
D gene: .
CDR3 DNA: TGTGCCAGCAGTGAAGAAGTTGCCGGGGAGCTGTTTTTT
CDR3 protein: CASSEEVAGELFF

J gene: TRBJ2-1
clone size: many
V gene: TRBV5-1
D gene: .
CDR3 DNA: TGCGCCAGCAGACGATTGACGGGCGAAACCAATGAGCAGTTCTTC
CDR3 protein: CASRRLTGETNEQFF

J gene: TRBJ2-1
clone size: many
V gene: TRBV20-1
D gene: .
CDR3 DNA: TGCAGTGCTAGAGATGGGATATTTGTAAGTAGGCTCTTC
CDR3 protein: CSARDGIFVSRLF

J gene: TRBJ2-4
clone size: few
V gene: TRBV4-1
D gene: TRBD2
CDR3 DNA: TGCGCCAGCAGCCAAGTTGGGACTAGCGGGATAGCCAAAAACATTCAGTACTTC
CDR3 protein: CASSQVGTSGIAKNIQYF

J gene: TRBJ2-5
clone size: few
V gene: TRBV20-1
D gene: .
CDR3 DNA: TGCAGTGCTAGAGAAGGGACAGAGACCCAGTACTTC
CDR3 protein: CSAREGTETQYF

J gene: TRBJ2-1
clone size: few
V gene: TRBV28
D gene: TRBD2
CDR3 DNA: TGTGCCAGCAGTTTATGGGGCGGGGGAGACAATGAGCAGTTCTTC
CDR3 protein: CASSLWGGGDNEQFF

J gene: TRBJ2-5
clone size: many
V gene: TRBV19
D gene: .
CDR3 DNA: TGTGCCAGTAGGGACCCCCAAGAGACCCAGTACTTC
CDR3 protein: CASRDPQETQYF